The rows below give T cell receptor beta chains drawn from one sample of a study of T-cell reconstitution after alpha-beta-depleted transplantation in children. TCRdb used MiXCR to reprocess the PCR reads, holding one entry per CDR3 protein. Counted here are roughly 340,000 distinct CDR3 sequences, 15% to 20% occurring once; the ten biggest clones make up just over 40%. Here the sequenced sample was PBMCs, mostly from graft donor cells, taken 360 days after TCRalphabeta/CD19-depleted stem cell transplant. All receptors come from a male patient between 2 and 10 years old who had a stem cell transplant for acute lymphoblastic leukemia, so the T cells may come from the graft donor. Each CDR3 is given with its conserved first and last residue. The D gene is left open where the match is weak. Clone sizes are given selectively: once, few, many, or a class where the clone is expanded.

>few|TRBV7-8|TRBD2|TRBJ2-2
TGTGCCAGCAGCTTACCGGGACTAGTGTCCCTCGGGGAGCTGTTTTTT
CASSLPGLVSLGELFF
>few|TRBV20-1|TRBD2|TRBJ2-1
TGCAGTGCTAGCCCCATACTAGCGGGATCAGATGAGCAGTTCTTC
CSASPILAGSDEQFF
>few|TRBV19|TRBD2|TRBJ2-1
TGTGCCAGTAGTATCTGGGCGGGAGGTTTCGACAATGAGCAGTTCTTC
CASSIWAGGFDNEQFF
>few|TRBV10-3|TRBD2|TRBJ2-3
TGTGCCATCAGTGAGTCGGTGACTAGCCATTACACAGATACGCAGTATTTT
CAISESVTSHYTDTQYF
>many|TRBV4-2|NA|TRBJ2-1
TGTGCCAGCAGCCAAGGACCCCGGGAGACTTCCCACAATGAGCAGTTCTTC
CASSQGPRETSHNEQFF
>few|TRBV6-5|NA|TRBJ1-5
TGTGCCAGCAGACTCGGACAGCCCAATCAGCCCCAGCATTTT
CASRLGQPNQPQHF
>many|TRBV2|TRBD1|TRBJ2-1
TGTGCCAGCAGTGAAAGAGGGACAGGGGGGTACAATGAGCAGTTCTTC
CASSERGTGGYNEQFF
>few|TRBV9|NA|TRBJ1-5
TGTGCCAGCTCCACAGGAACGGGTAGCAATCAGCCCCAGCATTTT
CASSTGTGSNQPQHF
>NA|TRBV4-3|TRBD1|TRBJ2-7
TGCGCCAGCAGCCAAGAATCGTTTCAGCTGCGGACAGGGGACTACGAGCAGTACTTC
CASSQESFQLRTGDYEQYF
>few|TRBV28|TRBD2|TRBJ2-1
TGTGCCAGCAGACGATTCAGAGGGGGGACTAGCGGGAGAGGAAATGAGCAGTTCTTC
CASRRFRGGTSGRGNEQFF
>NA|TRBV29-1|TRBD1|TRBJ2-1
TGCAGCGTGCCCGGGACAGGACGAGGCTTCTTC
CSVPGTGRGFF
>many|TRBV28|TRBD1|TRBJ1-6
TGTGCCAGCAGTTTATCGGGACAGGGGCGAGGCTCACCCCTCCACTTT
CASSLSGQGRGSPLHF
>many|TRBV7-9|NA|TRBJ2-5
TGTGCCAGCAGCGAATTAGGCCCCTTAGCTTCGGAAGAGACCCAGTACTTC
CASSELGPLASEETQYF
>few|TRBV13|NA|TRBJ2-7
TGTGCCAGCAGCCCCCCCCGAGAGGGTAATCGCGAGCAGTACTTC
CASSPPREGNREQYF
>few|TRBV10-3|NA|TRBJ1-1
TGTGCCATCAGTGAGTCCTGGGTGACTGAAGCTTTCTTT
CAISESWVTEAFF
>NA|TRBV11-2|NA|TRBJ2-1
TGTGCCAGCAGCTTAGGCGGGAATCCGTTCTTC
CASSLGGNPFF
>NA|TRBV12-3/TRBV12-4|NA|TRBJ2-5
TGTGCCAGCAAACGACAGCCCCAAGAGACCCAGTACTTC
CASKRQPQETQYF
>NA|TRBV5-1|TRBD2|TRBJ2-2
TGCGCCAGCAGATCCCTAGCGGGAGGAGCCGGGGAGCTGTTTTTT
CASRSLAGGAGELFF
>NA|TRBV2|NA|TRBJ1-1
TGTGCCAGCAGTGTCCTCAGGACAGCGAACACTGAAGCTTTCTTT
CASSVLRTANTEAFF
>few|TRBV7-2|TRBD2|TRBJ2-1
TGTGCCAGCAGCTTGCCAGCGGGATTGAAGGAGCAGTTCTTC
CASSLPAGLKEQFF
>few|TRBV18|NA|TRBJ2-2
TGTGCCAGCTCACCAGAGAGGAACACCGGGGAGCTGTTTTTT
CASSPERNTGELFF
>NA|TRBV6-2/TRBV6-3|NA|TRBJ1-5
TGTGCCAGCAGTCTTTCCGGGACGTCCTTGGGGCAGCCCCAGCATTTT
CASSLSGTSLGQPQHF
>many|TRBV4-3|TRBD2|TRBJ2-7
TGCGCCAGCAGCCAGGGGCGGGACTACTCCTACGAGCAGTACTTC
CASSQGRDYSYEQYF
>few|TRBV7-9|TRBD2|TRBJ2-7
TGTGCCAGCAGCGGACTAGCGTTCGAGCAGTACTTC
CASSGLAFEQYF
>few|TRBV7-9|TRBD2|TRBJ2-5
TGTGCCAGCAGCCGAAGCGGGGACCAAGAGACCCAGTACTTC
CASSRSGDQETQYF
>NA|TRBV30|NA|TRBJ2-7
TGTGCCTGGAGTCACGGACAGTCCTACGAGCAGTACTTC
CAWSHGQSYEQYF
>NA|TRBV28|TRBD1|TRBJ2-3
TGTGCCAGCAGTCCCGACAGGGGCCCCCTCCCAACAGATACGCAGTATTTT
CASSPDRGPLPTDTQYF
>few|TRBV12-3/TRBV12-4|NA|TRBJ2-3
TGTGCCAGCAGTTCGGAGGGGGGACCATCCACAGATACGCAGTATTTT
CASSSEGGPSTDTQYF
>few|TRBV13|TRBD2|TRBJ2-7
TGTGCCAGCAGCAGGGGGACTAGCGGGGCTTACCCGCGGGAGCAGTACTTC
CASSRGTSGAYPREQYF
>NA|TRBV7-9|NA|TRBJ2-5
TGTGCCAGCAGCAACGGACGGCAAGAGACCCAGTACTTC
CASSNGRQETQYF
>NA|TRBV20-1|TRBD2|TRBJ2-7
TGCAGTGCTAGAGGCCTAGCGGGAATAAGACTAAGCTCCTACGAGCAGTACTTC
CSARGLAGIRLSSYEQYF
>NA|TRBV18|NA|TRBJ2-3
TGTGCCAGCTCACCTACGATTCCAGATACGCAGTATTTT
CASSPTIPDTQYF